This TCR beta chain was obtained from a study of Ad26.COV2.S vaccination and SARS-CoV-2 variants. Whole-study findings and limits: Vaccinated and placebo-treated recipients had similar non-spike TCR breadth. There was a possibility that the TCR breadth and depth analyses underestimated total T cell responses. Spike-specific TCR breadth ran higher among vaccine recipients than placebo recipients. Post-vaccination breadth of spike-specific CD8+ and CD4+ T cell responses was reportedly substantial.

Sequencing used immunoSEQ multiplex PCR; TCRdb keeps in-frame clones, though not all of them. This table holds about 350,000 clones, 92% found once. V lost 3 bases and J lost 4, with 9 bases in between. The CDR3 sequence is 13 residues long. The V gene's germline CDR1 is WNHNN and CDR2 SYGVQD (reference sequence). Turning to this clone: Its antigen is unidentified.

This clonotype was sampled from a human donor who had recovered from COVID-19. The chain employs TRBV10-1 and TRBJ1-2; D remains ambiguous. The sequencing used peripheral blood, collected after recovery from COVID-19. This CDR3 is CASSDGGAYGYTF. Written as DNA, the CDR3 is TGCGCCAGCAGTGACGGCGGAGCCTATGGCTACACCTTC.